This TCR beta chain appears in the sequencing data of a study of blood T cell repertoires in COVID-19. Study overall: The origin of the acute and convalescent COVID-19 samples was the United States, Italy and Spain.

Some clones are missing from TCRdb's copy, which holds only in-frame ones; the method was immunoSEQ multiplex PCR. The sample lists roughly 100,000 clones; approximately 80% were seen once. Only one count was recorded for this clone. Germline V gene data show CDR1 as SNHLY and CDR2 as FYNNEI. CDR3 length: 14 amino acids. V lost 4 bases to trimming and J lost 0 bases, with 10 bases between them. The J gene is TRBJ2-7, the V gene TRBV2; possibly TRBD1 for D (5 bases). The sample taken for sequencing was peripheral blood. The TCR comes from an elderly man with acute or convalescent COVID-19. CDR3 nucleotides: TGTGCCAGCAGTGGCCAGGGTAGCTCCTACGAGCAGTACTTC. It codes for CASSGQGSSYEQYF.